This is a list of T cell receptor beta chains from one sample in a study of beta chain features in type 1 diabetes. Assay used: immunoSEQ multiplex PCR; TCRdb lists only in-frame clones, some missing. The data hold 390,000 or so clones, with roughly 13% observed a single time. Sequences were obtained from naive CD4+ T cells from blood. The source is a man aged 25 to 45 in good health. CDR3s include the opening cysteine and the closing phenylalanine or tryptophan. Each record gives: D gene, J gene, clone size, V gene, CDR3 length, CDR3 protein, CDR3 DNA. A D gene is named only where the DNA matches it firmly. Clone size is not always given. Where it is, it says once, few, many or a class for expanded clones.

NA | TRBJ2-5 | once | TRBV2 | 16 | CASSEVVGARSETQYF | TGTGCCAGCAGTGAAGTGGTAGGGGCTCGGTCGGAGACCCAGTACTTC
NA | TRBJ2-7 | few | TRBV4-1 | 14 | CASSRPGASYEQYF | TGCGCCAGCAGCCGGCCGGGGGCCTCCTACGAGCAGTACTTC
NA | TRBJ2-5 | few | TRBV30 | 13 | CAWSGSAGETQYF | TGTGCCTGGAGTGGATCAGCGGGAGAGACCCAGTACTTC
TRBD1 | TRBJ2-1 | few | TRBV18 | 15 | CASSPRDRVNSEQFF | TGTGCCAGCTCACCCCGGGACAGGGTCAACAGTGAGCAGTTCTTC
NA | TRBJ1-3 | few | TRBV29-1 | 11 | CSASRGNTIYF | TGCAGCGCTTCGAGGGGAAACACCATATATTTT
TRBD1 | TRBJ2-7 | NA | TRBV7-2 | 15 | CASSARTGGFYEQYF | TGTGCCAGCAGCGCACGGACAGGGGGGTTCTACGAGCAGTACTTC
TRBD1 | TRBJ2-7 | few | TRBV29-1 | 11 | CSGGQGNEQYF | TGCAGCGGCGGACAGGGTAACGAGCAGTACTTC
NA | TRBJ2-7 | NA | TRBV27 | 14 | CASSPWAGRYEQYF | TGTGCCAGCTCCCCTTGGGCGGGAAGGTACGAGCAGTACTTC
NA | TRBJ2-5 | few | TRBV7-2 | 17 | CASSPWTRRASGETQYF | TGTGCCAGCAGCCCCTGGACTCGCAGGGCCTCGGGGGAGACCCAGTACTTC
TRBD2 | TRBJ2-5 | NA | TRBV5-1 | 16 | CASSLGATSGEETQYF | TGCGCCAGCAGCTTGGGGGCGACTAGCGGAGAAGAGACCCAGTACTTC
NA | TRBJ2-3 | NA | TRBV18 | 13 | CASSPVAADTQYF | TGTGCCAGCTCACCGGTCGCTGCAGATACGCAGTATTTT
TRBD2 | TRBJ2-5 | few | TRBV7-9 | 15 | CASSERLAGQETQYF | TGTGCCAGCAGCGAACGACTAGCGGGGCAAGAGACCCAGTACTTC
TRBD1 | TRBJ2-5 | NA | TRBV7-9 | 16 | CASYSTGQGRVETQYF | TGTGCCAGCTACTCTACGGGACAGGGGAGGGTAGAGACCCAGTACTTC
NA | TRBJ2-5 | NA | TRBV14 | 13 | CASSQSPQETQYF | TGTGCCAGCTCCCAGAGTCCACAAGAGACCCAGTACTTC
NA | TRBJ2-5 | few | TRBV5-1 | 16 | CASRPYGELGRVTQYF | TGCGCCAGCAGACCTTACGGCGAGCTGGGGCGTGTGACCCAGTACTTC
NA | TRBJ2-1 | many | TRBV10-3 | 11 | CAISNDNEQFF | TGTGCCATCAGTAACGACAATGAGCAGTTCTTC
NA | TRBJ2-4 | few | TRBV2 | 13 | CASKDGGGNIQYF | TGTGCCAGCAAAGATGGCGGCGGGAACATTCAGTACTTC
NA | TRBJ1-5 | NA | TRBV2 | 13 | CASSRTGNQPQHF | TGTGCCAGCAGTCGGACGGGCAATCAGCCCCAGCATTTT
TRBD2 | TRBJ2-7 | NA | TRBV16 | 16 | CASSHHGVAGFYEQYF | TGTGCCAGCAGCCATCACGGGGTAGCGGGGTTCTACGAGCAGTACTTC
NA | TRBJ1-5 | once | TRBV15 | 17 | CATSRGPPRLGNQPQHF | TGTGCCACCAGCAGAGGCCCTCCGCGTCTGGGCAATCAGCCCCAGCATTTT
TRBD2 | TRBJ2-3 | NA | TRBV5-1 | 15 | CASRSAGGGTDTQYF | TGCGCCAGCAGGTCAGCGGGAGGCGGCACAGATACGCAGTATTTT
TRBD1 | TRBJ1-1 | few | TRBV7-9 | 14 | CASSLQGGNTEAFF | TGTGCCAGCAGCTTACAAGGGGGCAACACTGAAGCTTTCTTT
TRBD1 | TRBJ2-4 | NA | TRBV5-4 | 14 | CASSSGTAQNIQYF | TGTGCCAGCAGCTCTGGGACAGCCCAAAACATTCAGTACTTC
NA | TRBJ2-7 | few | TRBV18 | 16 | CASSPLGHSSSYEQYF | TGTGCCAGCTCACCACTCGGACACTCGAGCTCCTACGAGCAGTACTTC
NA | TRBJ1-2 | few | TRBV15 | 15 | CATSRVPTANYGYTF | TGTGCCACCAGCAGAGTTCCTACGGCTAACTATGGCTACACCTTC
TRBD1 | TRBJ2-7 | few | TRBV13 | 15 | CASRGSGTGFLEQYF | TGTGCCAGCAGAGGGAGCGGGACAGGGTTCTTGGAGCAGTACTTC
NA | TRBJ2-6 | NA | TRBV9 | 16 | CASRGGRPSGANVLTF | TGTGCCAGCAGAGGCGGGCGGCCCTCTGGGGCCAACGTCCTGACTTTC
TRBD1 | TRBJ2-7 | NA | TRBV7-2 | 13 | CASSETGIYEQYF | TGTGCCAGCAGCGAGACAGGGATCTACGAGCAGTACTTC
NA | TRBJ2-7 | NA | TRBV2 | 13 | CATIRDTFYEQYF | TGTGCCACAATCCGGGACACTTTCTACGAGCAGTACTTC
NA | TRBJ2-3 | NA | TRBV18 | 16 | CASSPPFRPFSGTQYF | TGTGCCAGCTCACCACCGTTCAGGCCATTTTCTGGTACGCAGTATTTT
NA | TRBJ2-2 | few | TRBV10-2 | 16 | CASDTNPPINTGELFF | TGCGCCAGCGACACAAACCCCCCTATAAACACCGGGGAGCTGTTTTTT
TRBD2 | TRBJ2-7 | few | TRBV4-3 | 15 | CASSQTSGGLYEQYF | TGCGCCAGCAGCCAGACTAGCGGGGGGCTCTACGAGCAGTACTTC
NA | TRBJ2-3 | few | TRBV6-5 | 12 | CASSSPADTQYF | TGTGCCAGCAGTTCTCCCGCAGATACGCAGTATTTT
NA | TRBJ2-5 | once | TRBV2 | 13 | CASSGGSGETQYF | TGTGCCAGCAGTGGGGGGAGTGGAGAGACCCAGTACTTC
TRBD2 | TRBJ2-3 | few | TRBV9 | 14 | CASSVGTSVDTQYF | TGTGCCAGCAGCGTAGGGACTAGTGTTGATACGCAGTATTTT
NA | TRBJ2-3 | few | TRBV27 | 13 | CASKLQAADTQYF | TGTGCCAGCAAACTTCAGGCGGCAGATACGCAGTATTTT
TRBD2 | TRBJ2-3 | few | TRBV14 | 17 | CASSAGTSGWSTDTQYF | TGTGCCAGCAGTGCCGGGACTAGCGGGTGGTCCACAGATACGCAGTATTTT
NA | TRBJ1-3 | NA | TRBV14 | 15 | CASSQERVTGNTIYF | TGTGCCAGCAGCCAAGAGAGGGTTACGGGAAACACCATATATTTT
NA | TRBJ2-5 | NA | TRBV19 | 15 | CASSIEGGNQETQYF | TGTGCCAGTAGTATTGAGGGGGGAAACCAAGAGACCCAGTACTTC
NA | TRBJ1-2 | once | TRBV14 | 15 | CASSQLDSAMLGYTF | TGTGCCAGCAGCCAACTAGACAGCGCCATGCTCGGCTACACCTTC
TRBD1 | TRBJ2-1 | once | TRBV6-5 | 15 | CASRADRANHNEQFF | TGTGCCAGCAGAGCGGACAGGGCTAATCACAATGAGCAGTTCTTC
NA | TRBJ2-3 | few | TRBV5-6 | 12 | CASTADMNTQYF | TGTGCCAGCACCGCTGACATGAATACGCAGTATTTT
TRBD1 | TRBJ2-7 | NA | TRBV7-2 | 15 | CASRIRQGRSYEQYF | TGTGCCAGCAGGATTAGACAGGGTCGTTCCTACGAGCAGTACTTC
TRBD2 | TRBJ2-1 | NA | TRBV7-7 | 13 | CASSTAGAYEQFF | TGTGCTAGCAGCACCGCGGGAGCCTATGAGCAGTTCTTC
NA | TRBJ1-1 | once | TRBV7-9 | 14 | CASSLGRVNTEAFF | TGTGCCAGCAGCTTAGGCAGGGTGAACACTGAAGCTTTCTTT
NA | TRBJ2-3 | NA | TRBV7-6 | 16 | CASSLLASLGTDTQYF | TGTGCCAGCAGCTTGCTAGCCTCCTTAGGCACAGATACGCAGTATTTT
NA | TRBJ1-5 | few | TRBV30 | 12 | CAWSEGGQPQHF | TGTGCCTGGAGTGAGGGAGGTCAGCCCCAGCATTTT
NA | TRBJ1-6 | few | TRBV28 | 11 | CASSLGSPLHF | TGTGCCAGCAGTTTAGGTTCACCCCTCCACTTT
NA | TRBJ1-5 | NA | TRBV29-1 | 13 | CSVVGPLGQPQHF | TGCAGCGTTGTGGGGCCCTTAGGGCAGCCCCAGCATTTT
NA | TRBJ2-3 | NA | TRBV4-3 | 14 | CASSPRGKVDTQYF | TGCGCCAGCAGCCCCAGGGGCAAGGTAGATACGCAGTATTTT
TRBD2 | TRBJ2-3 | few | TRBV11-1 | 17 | CASSNAEGAGVLDTQYF | TGTGCCAGCAGCAACGCAGAAGGAGCGGGAGTTTTGGATACGCAGTATTTT
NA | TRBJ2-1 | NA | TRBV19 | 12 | CASSRTPNEQFF | TGTGCCAGTAGTAGGACTCCCAATGAGCAGTTCTTC
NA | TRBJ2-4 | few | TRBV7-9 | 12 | CASSSSPNIQYF | TGTGCCAGCAGCTCTAGCCCGAACATTCAGTACTTC
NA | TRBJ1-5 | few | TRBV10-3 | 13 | CAISDRGTQPQHF | TGTGCCATCAGTGACAGGGGAACTCAGCCCCAGCATTTT
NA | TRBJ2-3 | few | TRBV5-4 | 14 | CASSLPQGTDTQYF | TGTGCCAGCAGCCTTCCCCAGGGCACAGATACGCAGTATTTT